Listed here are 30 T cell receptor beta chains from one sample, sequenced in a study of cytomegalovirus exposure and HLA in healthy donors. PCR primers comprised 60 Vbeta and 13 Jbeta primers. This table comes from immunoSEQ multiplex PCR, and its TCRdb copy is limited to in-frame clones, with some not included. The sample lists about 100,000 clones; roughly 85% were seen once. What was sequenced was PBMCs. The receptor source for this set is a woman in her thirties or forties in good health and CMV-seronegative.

This CDR3 is CASSIGSGYSEAFF. For the CDR3, the DNA is TGTGCCAGTAGTATAGGGTCGGGATACTCTGAAGCTTTCTTT. J is TRBJ1-1 and V is TRBV19; no reliable D call. This CDR3 has 14 amino acids. V was shortened by 1 base and J by 6 bases, with 12 bases between the two germline ends. Germline assignment: CDR1 LNHDA and CDR2 SQIVND (reference sequence). The variable domain in full, completed from reference TRBV19 and TRBJ1-1, reads DGGITQSPKYLFRKEGQNVTLSCEQNLNHDAMYWYRQDPGQGLRLIYYSQIVNDFQKGDIAEGYSVSREKKESFPLTVTSAQKNPTAFYLCASSIGSGYSEAFFGQGTRLTVV.

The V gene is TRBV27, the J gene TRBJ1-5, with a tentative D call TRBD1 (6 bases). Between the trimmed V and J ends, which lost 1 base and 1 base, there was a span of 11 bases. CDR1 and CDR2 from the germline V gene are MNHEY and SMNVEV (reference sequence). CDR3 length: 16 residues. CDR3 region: CASSLYRGASNQPQHF. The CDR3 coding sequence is TGTGCCAGCAGTTTATATCGGGGGGCGAGCAATCAGCCCCAGCATTTT.

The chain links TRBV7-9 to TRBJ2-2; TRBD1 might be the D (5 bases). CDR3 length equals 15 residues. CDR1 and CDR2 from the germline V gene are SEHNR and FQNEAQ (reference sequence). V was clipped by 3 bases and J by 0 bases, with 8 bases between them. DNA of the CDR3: TGTGCCAGCAGCTTCTTACAGGCGAACACCGGGGAGCTGTTTTTT. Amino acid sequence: CASSFLQANTGELFF.

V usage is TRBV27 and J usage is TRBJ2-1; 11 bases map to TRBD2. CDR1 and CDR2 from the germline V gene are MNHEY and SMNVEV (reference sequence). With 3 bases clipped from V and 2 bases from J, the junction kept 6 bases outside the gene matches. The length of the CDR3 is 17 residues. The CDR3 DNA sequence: TGTGCCAGCAGTTTTCCCTCGACTAGCGGGACCTACAATGAGCAGTTCTTC. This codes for CASSFPSTSGTYNEQFF.

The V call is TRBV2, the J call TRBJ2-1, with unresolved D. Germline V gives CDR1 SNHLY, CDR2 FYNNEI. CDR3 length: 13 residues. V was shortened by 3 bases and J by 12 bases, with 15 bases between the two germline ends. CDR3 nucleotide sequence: TGTGCCAGCAGTGAGCTACAAGTTCAGGTGCAGTTCTTC. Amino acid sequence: CASSELQVQVQFF. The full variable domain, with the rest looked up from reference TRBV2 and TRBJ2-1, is EPEVTQTPSHQVTQMGQEVILRCVPISNHLYFYWYRQILGQKVEFLVSFYNNEISEKSEIFDDQFSVERPDGSNFTLKIRSTKLEDSAMYFCASSELQVQVQFFGPGTRLTVL.

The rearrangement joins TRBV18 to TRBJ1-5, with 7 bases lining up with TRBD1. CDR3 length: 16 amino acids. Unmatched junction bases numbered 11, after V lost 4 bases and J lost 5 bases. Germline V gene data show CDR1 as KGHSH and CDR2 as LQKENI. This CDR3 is CASSLLQGKLDQPQHF. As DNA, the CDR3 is TGTGCCAGCTCACTTTTACAGGGGAAGTTAGATCAGCCCCAGCATTTT.

The chain's CDR3 is CASSQDYNSYGYTF. CDR3 sequence (DNA): TGCGCCAGCAGCCAAGATTACAACAGCTATGGCTACACCTTC. The V and J genes are TRBV4-3 and TRBJ1-2, with D unclear. CDR3 length: 14 residues. Germline CDR1 LGHNA, CDR2 YSLEER. V lost 0 bases and J 4 bases, leaving 9 bases between the germline ends.

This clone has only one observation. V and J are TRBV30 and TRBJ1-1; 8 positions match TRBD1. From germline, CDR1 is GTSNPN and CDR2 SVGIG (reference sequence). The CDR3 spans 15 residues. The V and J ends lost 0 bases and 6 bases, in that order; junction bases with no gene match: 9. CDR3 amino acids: CAWSVGVRGLPEAFF. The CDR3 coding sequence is TGTGCCTGGAGTGTGGGAGTCAGGGGGCTCCCTGAAGCTTTCTTT.

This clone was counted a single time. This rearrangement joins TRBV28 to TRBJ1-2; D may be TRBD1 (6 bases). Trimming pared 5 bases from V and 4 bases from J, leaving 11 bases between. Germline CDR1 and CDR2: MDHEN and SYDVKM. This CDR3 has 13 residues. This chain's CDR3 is CASSTGQPYGYTF. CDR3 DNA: TGTGCCAGCAGTACCGGACAGCCCTATGGCTACACCTTC.

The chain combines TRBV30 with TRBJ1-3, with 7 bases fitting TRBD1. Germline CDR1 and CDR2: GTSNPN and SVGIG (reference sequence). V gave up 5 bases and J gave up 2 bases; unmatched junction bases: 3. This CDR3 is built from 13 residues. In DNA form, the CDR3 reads TGTGCCTGGGACAGGGTAACTGGAAACACCATATATTTT. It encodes CAWDRVTGNTIYF.

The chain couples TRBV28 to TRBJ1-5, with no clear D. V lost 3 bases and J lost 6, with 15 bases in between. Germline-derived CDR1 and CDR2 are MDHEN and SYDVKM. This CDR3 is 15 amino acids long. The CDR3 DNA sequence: TGTGCCAGCAGTTTCAGGAGGGCTTCTAGTCAGCCCCAGCATTTT. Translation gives CASSFRRASSQPQHF. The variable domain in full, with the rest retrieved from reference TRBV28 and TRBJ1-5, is DVKVTQSSRYLVKRTGEKVFLECVQDMDHENMFWYRQDPGLGLRLIYFSYDVKMKEKGDIPEGYSVSREKKERFSLILESASTNQTSMYLCASSFRRASSQPQHFGDGTRLSIL.

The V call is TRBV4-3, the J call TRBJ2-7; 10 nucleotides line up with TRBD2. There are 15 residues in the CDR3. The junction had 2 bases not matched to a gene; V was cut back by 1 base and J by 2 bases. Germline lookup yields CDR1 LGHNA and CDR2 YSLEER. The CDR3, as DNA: TGCGCCAGCAGCCAAGGGACTAGCGGAGCCTACGAGCAGTACTTC. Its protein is CASSQGTSGAYEQYF.

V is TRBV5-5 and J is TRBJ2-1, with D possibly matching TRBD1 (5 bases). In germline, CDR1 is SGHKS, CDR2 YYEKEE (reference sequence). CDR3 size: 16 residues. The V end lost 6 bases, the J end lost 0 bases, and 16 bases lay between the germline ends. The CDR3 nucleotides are TGTGCCAGCAATCCAGGGCGGTTCAGCTCCTACAATGAGCAGTTCTTC. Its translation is CASNPGRFSSYNEQFF.

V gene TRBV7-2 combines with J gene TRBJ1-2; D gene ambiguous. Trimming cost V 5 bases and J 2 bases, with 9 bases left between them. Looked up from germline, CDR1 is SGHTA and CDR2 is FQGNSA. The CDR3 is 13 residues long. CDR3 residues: CASSPDQNYGYTF. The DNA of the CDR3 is TGTGCCAGCAGCCCAGATCAGAACTATGGCTACACCTTC.

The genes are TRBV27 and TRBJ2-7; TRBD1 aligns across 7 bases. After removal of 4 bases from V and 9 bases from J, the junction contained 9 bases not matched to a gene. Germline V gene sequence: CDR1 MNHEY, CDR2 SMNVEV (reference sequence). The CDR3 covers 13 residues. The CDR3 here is CASSSETGLGQYF. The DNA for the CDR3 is TGTGCCAGCAGTTCCGAGACAGGGCTTGGGCAGTACTTC.

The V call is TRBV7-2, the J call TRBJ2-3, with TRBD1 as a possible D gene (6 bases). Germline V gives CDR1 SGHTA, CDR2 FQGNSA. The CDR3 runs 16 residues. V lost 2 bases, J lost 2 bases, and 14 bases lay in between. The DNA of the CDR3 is TGTGCCAGCAGCTTAAATGGGGGCGGATACACAGATACGCAGTATTTT. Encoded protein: CASSLNGGGYTDTQYF.

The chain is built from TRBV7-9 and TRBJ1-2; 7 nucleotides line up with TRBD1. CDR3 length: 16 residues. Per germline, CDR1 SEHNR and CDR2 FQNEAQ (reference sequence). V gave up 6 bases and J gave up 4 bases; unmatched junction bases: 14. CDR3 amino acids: CASSFSLSGGFYGYTF. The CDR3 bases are TGTGCCAGCAGTTTTAGCCTATCAGGGGGTTTCTATGGCTACACCTTC.

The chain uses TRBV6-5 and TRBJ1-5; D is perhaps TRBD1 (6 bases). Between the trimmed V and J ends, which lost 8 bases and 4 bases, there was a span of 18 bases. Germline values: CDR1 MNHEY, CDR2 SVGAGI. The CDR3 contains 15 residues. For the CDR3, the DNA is TGTGCCAGCGGGCCGGGAACAGGGTTGAATCAGCCCCAGCATTTT. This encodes CASGPGTGLNQPQHF.

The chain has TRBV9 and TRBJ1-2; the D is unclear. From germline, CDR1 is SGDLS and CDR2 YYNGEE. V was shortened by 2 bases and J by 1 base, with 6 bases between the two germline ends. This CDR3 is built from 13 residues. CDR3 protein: CASSVHSNYGYTF. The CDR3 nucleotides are TGTGCCAGCAGCGTCCACAGTAACTATGGCTACACCTTC.

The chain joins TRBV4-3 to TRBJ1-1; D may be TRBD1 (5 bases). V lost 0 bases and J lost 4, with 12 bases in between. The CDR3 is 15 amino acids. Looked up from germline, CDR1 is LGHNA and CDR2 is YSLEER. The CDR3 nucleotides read TGCGCCAGCAGCCAAGATTCCGGGGGGAGCACTGAAGCTTTCTTT. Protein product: CASSQDSGGSTEAFF.

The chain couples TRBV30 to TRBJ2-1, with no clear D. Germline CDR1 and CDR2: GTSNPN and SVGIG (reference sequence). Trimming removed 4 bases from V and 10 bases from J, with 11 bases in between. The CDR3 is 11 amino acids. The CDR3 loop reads CAWILGSEQFF. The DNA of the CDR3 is TGTGCCTGGATACTGGGTAGCGAGCAGTTCTTC.

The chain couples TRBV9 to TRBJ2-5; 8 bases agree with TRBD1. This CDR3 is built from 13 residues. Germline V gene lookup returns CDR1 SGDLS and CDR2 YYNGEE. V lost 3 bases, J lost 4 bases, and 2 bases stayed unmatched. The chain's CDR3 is CASSGTGLETQYF. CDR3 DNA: TGTGCCAGCAGCGGGACAGGGTTAGAGACCCAGTACTTC. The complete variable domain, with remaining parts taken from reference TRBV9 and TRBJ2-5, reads DSGVTQTPKHLITATGQRVTLRCSPRSGDLSVYWYQQSLDQGLQFLIQYYNGEERAKGNILERFSAQQFPDLHSELNLSSLELGDSALYFCASSGTGLETQYFGPGTRLLVL.

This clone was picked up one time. The CDR3 is CASSRKPPVGDRVYNEQFF. DNA for the CDR3: TGTGCCAGCTCACGCAAACCTCCGGTAGGGGACAGGGTTTACAATGAGCAGTTCTTC. V usage is TRBV18 and J usage is TRBJ2-1; 9 bases match TRBD1. After removal of 4 bases from V and 4 bases from J, the junction contained 17 bases not matched to a gene. CDR1 KGHSH and CDR2 LQKENI come from the germline V gene. CDR3 length: 19 residues.

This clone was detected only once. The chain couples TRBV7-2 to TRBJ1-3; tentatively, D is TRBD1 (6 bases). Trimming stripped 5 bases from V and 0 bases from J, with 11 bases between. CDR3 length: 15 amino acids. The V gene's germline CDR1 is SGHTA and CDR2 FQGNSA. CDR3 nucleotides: TGTGCCAGCAGCCCACAAGGGGGCTCTGGAAACACCATATATTTT. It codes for CASSPQGGSGNTIYF. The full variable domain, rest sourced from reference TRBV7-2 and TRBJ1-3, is GAGVSQSPSNKVTEKGKDVELRCDPISGHTALYWYRQSLGQGLEFLIYFQGNSAPDKSGLPSDRFSAERTGGSVSTLTIQRTQQEDSAVYLCASSPQGGSGNTIYFGEGSWLTVV.

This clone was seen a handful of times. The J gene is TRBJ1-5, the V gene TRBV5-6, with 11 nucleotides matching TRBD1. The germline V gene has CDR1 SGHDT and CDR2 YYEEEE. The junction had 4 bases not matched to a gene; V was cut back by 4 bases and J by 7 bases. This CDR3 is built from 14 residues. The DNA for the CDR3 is TGTGCCAGCAGCGCCGGGACAGGGGGGCAGCCCCAGCATTTT. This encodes CASSAGTGGQPQHF.

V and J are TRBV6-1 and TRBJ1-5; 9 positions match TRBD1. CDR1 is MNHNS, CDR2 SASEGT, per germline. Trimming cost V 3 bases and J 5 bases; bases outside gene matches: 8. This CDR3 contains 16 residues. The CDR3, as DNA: TGTGCCAGCAGTGATAGCCTACAGGGGGCGGATCAGCCCCAGCATTTT. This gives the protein CASSDSLQGADQPQHF.

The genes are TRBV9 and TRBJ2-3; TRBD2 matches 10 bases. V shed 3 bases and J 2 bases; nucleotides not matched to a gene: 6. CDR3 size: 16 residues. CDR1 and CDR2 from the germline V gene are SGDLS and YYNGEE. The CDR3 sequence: CASSARTSGFTDTQYF. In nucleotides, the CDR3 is TGTGCCAGCAGCGCCAGGACTAGCGGCTTCACAGATACGCAGTATTTT.

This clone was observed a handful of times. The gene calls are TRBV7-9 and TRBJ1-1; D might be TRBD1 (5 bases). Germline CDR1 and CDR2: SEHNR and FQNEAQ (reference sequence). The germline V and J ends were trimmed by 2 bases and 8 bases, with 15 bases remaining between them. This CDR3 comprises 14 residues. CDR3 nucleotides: TGTGCCAGCAGCTTACCGAGATCAGGGCCCGAAGCTTTCTTT. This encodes CASSLPRSGPEAFF.

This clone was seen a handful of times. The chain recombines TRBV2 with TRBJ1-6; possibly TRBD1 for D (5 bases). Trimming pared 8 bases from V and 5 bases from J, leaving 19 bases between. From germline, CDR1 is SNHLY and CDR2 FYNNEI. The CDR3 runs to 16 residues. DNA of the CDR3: TGTGCCAGCGGCGCGGGGACCTCAGTTGATAATTCACCCCTCCACTTT. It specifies CASGAGTSVDNSPLHF.

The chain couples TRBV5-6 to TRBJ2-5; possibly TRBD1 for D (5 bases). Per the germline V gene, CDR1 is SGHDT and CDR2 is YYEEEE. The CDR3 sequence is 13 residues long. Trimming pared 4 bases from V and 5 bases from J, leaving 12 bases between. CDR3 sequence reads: CASSVRVRETQYF. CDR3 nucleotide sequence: TGTGCCAGCAGCGTCAGGGTCCGGGAGACCCAGTACTTC.